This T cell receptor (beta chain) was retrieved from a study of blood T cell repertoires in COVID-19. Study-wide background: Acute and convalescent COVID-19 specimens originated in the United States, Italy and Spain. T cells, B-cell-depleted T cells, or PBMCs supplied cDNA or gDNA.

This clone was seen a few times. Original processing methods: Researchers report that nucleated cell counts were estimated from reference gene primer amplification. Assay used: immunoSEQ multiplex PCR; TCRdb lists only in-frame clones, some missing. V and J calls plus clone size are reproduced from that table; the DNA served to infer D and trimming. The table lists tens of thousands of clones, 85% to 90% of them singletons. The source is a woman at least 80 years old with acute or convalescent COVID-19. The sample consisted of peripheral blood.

Here the CDR3 DNA reads TGTGCCAGCAGCTCTTTTCGGGACAGCAGCTATGGCTACACCTTC. Its protein product is CASSSFRDSSYGYTF. This chain uses TRBV5-4 with TRBJ1-2, with 7 bases fitting TRBD1. This CDR3 comprises 15 residues. Germline loops: CDR1 SGHNT, CDR2 YYREEE (reference sequence). V trimming: 3 bases; J trimming: 4 bases; junction bases outside the gene matches: 9.